This T cell receptor (beta chain) originates from a study of blood T cells in healthy people across ages. The use of a sample-barcoded 5' primer and a J-beta primer mix characterized a second PCR of about 7 to 12 cycles. In TCRdb, the 5' RACE reads were re-called with MiXCR into one record per CDR3 protein. This table has about 830,000 distinct CDR3 sequences, 62% appearing once. The CDR3 is made up of 15 amino acids. Losses at the gene ends were 5 bases for V and 6 bases for J; bases not matched to a gene: 9. Germline V gene sequence: CDR1 SGHTA, CDR2 FQGNSA. This chain connects TRBV7-2 to TRBJ1-5; 8 bases are shared with TRBD1. This TCR was sampled from a man aged 25 to 40 in good health. Specimen: blood. CDR3 region: CASSKNPQGAQPQHF. The CDR3 bases are TGTGCCAGCAGCAAAAACCCCCAGGGGGCTCAGCCCCAGCATTTT.